What follows are 7 T cell receptor beta chains derived from one specimen sequenced in a study of blood T cells in healthy people across ages. The use of a sample-barcoded 5' primer and a J-beta primer mix characterized a second PCR of roughly 7 to 11 cycles. TCRdb re-called the 5' RACE reads with MiXCR, one entry per CDR3 protein. The table includes about 1.7 million distinct CDR3 sequences, over 25% detected once. The specimen sequenced was blood. The receptors originated from a woman in her 30s in good health.

V is TRBV20-1 and J is TRBJ1-2, with D maybe TRBD1 (6 bases). The V gene lost 5 bases and the J gene lost 7 bases, with 20 bases spanning the gap. Germline V gene data show CDR1 as DFQATT and CDR2 as SNEGSKA (reference sequence). The CDR3 is made up of 14 amino acids. CDR3 amino acids: CSAFGGGLNVGYTF. The CDR3, as DNA: TGCAGTGCTTTCGGGGGGGGGCTCAACGTTGGCTACACCTTC.

The chain couples TRBV29-1 to TRBJ1-1, with TRBD1 matching over 9 bases. Germline V lookup: CDR1 SQVTM, CDR2 ANQGSEA. The CDR3 has 13 residues. V was clipped by 7 bases and J by 5 bases; unmatched bases: 8. CDR3 nucleotides: TGCAGCGCGAAGGGACAGGGAATTACTGAAGCTTTCTTT. It translates to CSAKGQGITEAFF.

The rearrangement links TRBV10-3 to TRBJ2-7; 7 bases fit TRBD1. The germline CDR1 and CDR2 sequences are ENHRY and SYGVKD. Losses at the gene ends were 0 bases for V and 0 bases for J; bases not matched to a gene: 5. The length of the CDR3 is 16 residues. CDR3 sequence reads: CAISESRGQGSYEQYF. CDR3 coding DNA: TGTGCCATCAGTGAGTCGAGGGGGCAGGGCTCCTACGAGCAGTACTTC.

This clonotype was recorded a few times. The V and J genes are TRBV7-2 and TRBJ1-5; a possible D gene is TRBD1 (5 bases). The V gene lost 4 bases and the J gene lost 6 bases, with 19 bases spanning the gap. Per germline, CDR1 SGHTA and CDR2 FQGNSA. CDR3 length: 16 amino acids. CDR3 in amino acids: CASSYFTSGGSQPQHF. The CDR3 nucleotides are TGTGCCAGCAGCTACTTTACGTCCGGGGGGAGTCAGCCCCAGCATTTT.

This clonotype has only a few counts. This chain links TRBV20-1 with TRBJ1-4; D gene ambiguous. Deletions cut 6 bases from V and 3 bases from J, with 5 bases between. This CDR3 contains 11 residues. Germline values: CDR1 DFQATT, CDR2 SNEGSKA (reference sequence). In nucleotides, the CDR3 is TGCAGTGCCCCAGCTAATGAAAAACTGTTTTTT. Amino acids: CSAPANEKLFF.

The genes are TRBV7-2 and TRBJ2-7; 7 bases are a match to TRBD1. CDR1 and CDR2 (germline): SGHTA, FQGNSA. With V trimmed by 5 bases and J by 3 bases, 7 bases remained unmatched. The CDR3 contains 14 residues. The CDR3: CASSGRGFGYEQYF. DNA of the CDR3: TGTGCCAGCAGCGGCAGGGGGTTCGGCTACGAGCAGTACTTC. Full variable domain (remainder filled in from reference TRBV7-2 and TRBJ2-7): GAGVSQSPSNKVTEKGKDVELRCDPISGHTALYWYRQSLGQGLEFLIYFQGNSAPDKSGLPSDRFSAERTGGSVSTLTIQRTQQEDSAVYLCASSGRGFGYEQYFGPGTRLTVT.

Many counts were recorded for this clonotype. The chain carries TRBV5-1 and TRBJ1-1, with TRBD1 matching 9 bases. The germline gives CDR1 SGHRS, CDR2 YFSETQ. The CDR3 consists of 14 residues. The ends lost 4 bases at V and 1 base at J; junction bases unmatched: 2. The CDR3 here is CASSPTGGNTEAFF. CDR3 sequence (DNA): TGCGCCAGCAGCCCGACAGGGGGGAACACTGAAGCTTTCTTT.